These 6 T cell receptor beta chains were sequenced from one sample in a study of vaccination effects on CD4 cells after COVID-19. Sequenced by immunoSEQ multiplex PCR; TCRdb stores in-frame clones only, minus some. The sample holds 25,000 to 30,000 clones, over 65% seen once. Using viral peptide pools, the ViraFEST assay grew out antigen-specific CD4+ T cells prior to sequencing. At the end of 10 days of culture, CD4+ T cells were isolated. People in the vaccine group had not been infected with SARS-CoV-2 before, and their nucleocapsid antibodies were negative. Antigen specificity for these receptors is unknown. The sequences come from CD4+ T cells from PBMCs cultured with HCoV-NL63 spike peptides, collected before COVID-19 vaccination. These receptors originate from a human donor who received a COVID-19 vaccine.

V usage is TRBV19 and J usage is TRBJ1-1; 7 bases align to TRBD1. CDR3 length equals 13 residues. CDR1 LNHDA and CDR2 SQIVND come from the germline V gene (reference sequence). V lost 5 bases to trimming and J lost 3 bases; unmatched junction nucleotides: 3. CDR3: CASSPGQDTEAFF. CDR3 sequence (DNA): TGTGCCAGTAGTCCCGGACAGGACACTGAAGCTTTCTTT.

The J gene is TRBJ2-2, the V gene TRBV5-1; TRBD1 aligns across 7 bases. The trim removed 1 base at V and 8 bases at J, leaving 2 bases unmatched. CDR1 is SGHRS, CDR2 YFSETQ, per germline. The CDR3 consists of 13 residues. The CDR3 here is CASSLLDRGELFF. The CDR3 DNA sequence: TGCGCCAGCAGCTTGTTGGACAGGGGGGAGCTGTTTTTT.

The V and J genes are TRBV4-2 and TRBJ2-7; possibly TRBD2 for D (6 bases). V lost 3 bases to trimming and J lost 3 bases, with 15 bases between them. CDR1 and CDR2 (germline): LGHNA, YNFKEQ. The length of the CDR3 is 15 residues. The CDR3 protein is CASSQGGSGSYEQYF. The DNA of the CDR3 is TGTGCCAGCAGCCAGGGGGGTTCGGGGAGCTACGAGCAGTACTTC.

This chain connects TRBV29-1 to TRBJ2-1, with D perhaps assigned TRBD1 or TRBD2 (5 bases each). The CDR3 loop spans 13 amino acids. Trimming shortened V by 6 bases and J by 6 bases, and 15 bases separated the two germline ends. Looked up from germline, CDR1 is SQVTM and CDR2 is ANQGSEA. The DNA for the CDR3 is TGCAGCGTAGGGGCTTGGGGGAGCAATGAGCAGTTCTTC. This codes for CSVGAWGSNEQFF.

CDR3 region: CASSTQRGGLETQYF. The CDR3 nucleotides are TGTGCCAGCAGCACCCAGCGGGGGGGCTTAGAGACCCAGTACTTC. The chain uses TRBV7-2 and TRBJ2-5, with 10 bases that match TRBD2. Looked up from germline, CDR1 is SGHTA and CDR2 is FQGNSA. J lost 4 bases, V lost 5 bases, and 7 bases had no gene match. This CDR3 has 15 amino acids.

The V call is TRBV5-3, the J call TRBJ1-5; 7 bases are shared with TRBD1. TRBV5-3 is recorded as an ORF, its role being uncertain. The V segment lost 4 bases and the J segment 6 bases; nucleotides outside the gene matches: 1. This CDR3 contains 12 residues. CDR3 loop: CARSDRVQPQHF. In DNA form, the CDR3 reads TGTGCCAGAAGCGACAGGGTTCAGCCCCAGCATTTT.